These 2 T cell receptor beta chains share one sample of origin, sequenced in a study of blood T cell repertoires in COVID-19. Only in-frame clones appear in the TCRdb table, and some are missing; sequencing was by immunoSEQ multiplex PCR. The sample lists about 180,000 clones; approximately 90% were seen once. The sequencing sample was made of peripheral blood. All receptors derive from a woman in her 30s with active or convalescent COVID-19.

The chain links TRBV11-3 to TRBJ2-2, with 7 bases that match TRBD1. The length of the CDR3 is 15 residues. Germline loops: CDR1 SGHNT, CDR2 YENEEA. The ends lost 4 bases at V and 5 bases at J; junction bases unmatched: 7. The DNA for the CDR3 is TGTGCCAGCAGCTCGAGGGACAGCTTGACCGGGGAGCTGTTTTTT. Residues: CASSSRDSLTGELFF.

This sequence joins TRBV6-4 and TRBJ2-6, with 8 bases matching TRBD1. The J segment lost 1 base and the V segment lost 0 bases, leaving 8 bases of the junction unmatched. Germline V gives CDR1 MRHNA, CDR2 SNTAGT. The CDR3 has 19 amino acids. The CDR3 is CASSDSRTGPWSGANVLTF. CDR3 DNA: TGTGCCAGCAGTGACTCTCGGACAGGGCCCTGGTCTGGGGCCAACGTCCTGACTTTC.